This entry describes one T cell receptor (beta chain). Its antigen is currently not known. The input lacks base qualities; no much larger clone sits a single base away. The data were taken from a study of shared clonotypes between healthy human individuals (dated by TCRdb to about 2020). Broadly, across the study: The cohort included three men and a couple of women between 18 and 49 years of age. For each donor, CD4 naive and CD4 memory were each given three plates, CD8 naive was given two plates, and CD8 memory was given one plate. To estimate repertoire size and how much clonotypes are shared between individuals, the study performed deep sequencing of blood TCR repertoires from roughly five healthy adults. Different laboratories and diverse techniques were used to prepare libraries and sequence TCR repertoires, to increase sequencing depth and limit assay-specific biases. Between about 0.85 and 8.9 billion PBMCs per donor were obtained by leukapheresis.

Using the deep immunoSEQ assay, TCR CDR3 regions were amplified from genomic DNA by multiplex PCR. For each cell subset, the extracted genomic DNA was distributed evenly across all wells of several immunoSEQ 96-well plates, and each plate served as one replicate. For sorted subsets, about 200 ng genomic DNA, equal to about 30,000 T cell genomes, was loaded into each replicate PCR. Purified libraries were quantified with a Qubit 3.0 fluorometer, sized on a Bioanalyzer 2100, and re-quantified with the KAPA Library Quantification kit. Each immunoSEQ 96-well plate was sequenced on its own single-read 150-cycle Illumina NextSeq 550 flow cell. Concerning the study's data processing: Because the immunoSEQ output held only junctional sequences and lacked quality scores, the filtering could not match the filtering applied to full-length reads. To assign V/J genes and CDR3, sequences were annotated against IMGT germline references using PyIR, a Python wrapper for IgBLAST v1.9. Any read was removed if the V/J assignment was weak (E-value above 1e-6), the CDR3 was missing, or the read contained stop codons, out-of-frame junctions, or ambiguous translated residues. V3J clonotypes were defined by identical inferred V gene, J gene, and CDR3 amino acid sequence. Percentage overlap between repertoires was calculated by dividing the number of shared unique clonotypes by the size of the smaller repertoire. Three approaches were used to assess repertoire richness: RTK rarefaction, the Chao1 estimator, and Recon v2.1 estimates of unobserved clonotypes. For all TCRbeta clonotypes obtained by the gDNA method from several donors, generation probabilities were computed with OLGA. The table comes from immuneACCESS by way of TCRdb, which keeps in-frame sequences with V and J called. Part of the clones is missing from these tables; in studies checked, under half for an unresolved V gene and the rest for unknown reasons. That table is the source of V, J and clone size, and D and trimming were worked out from the DNA. The sample data list over 2,000,000 clones, and over 85% of these were observed just once. The ten largest make up approximately 1.6% of the sample.

Study-level results and caveats: Rarefaction of sorted-subset datasets indicated incomplete sequencing despite the large sequencing depth. About 5% of naive CD4, 3.5% of naive CD8, about 2.4% of memory CD4, and approximately 0.39% of memory CD8 clonotypes were shared across a few donors. Estimated clonotype richness was generally larger for naive than for memory subsets. Because the study included a small number of donors, the genetic and exposure-history diversity represented was limited. Only blood was sampled, and tissue TCR repertoires likely differ from those in blood. Compared with non-shared clonotypes, clonotypes shared by all four sorted-subset donors had higher generation probabilities. Based on pairwise subsampling, the degree of clonotype sharing among donors was expected to be affected by sequencing depth.

The CDR1 and CDR2 encoded by the germline V gene are SGHRS and YFSETQ. CDR3 length: 14 amino acids, cysteine to phenylalanine. Here the CDR3 DNA is all that survives: 42 bases in frame from base 1. The germline V and J ends show losses of 3 bases and 3 bases respectively, and no gene match explains 5 bases of the junction. CD8 naive samples were CD45RO-negative cells positively selected for CCR7, giving a CD45RA+CCR7+ population that excluded TemRA cells. The donors were healthy, HIV-negative adults with no recently reported acute infections or vaccinations. All donors were Caucasian adults living in Nashville, Tennessee, USA. After blood collection by leukapheresis, PBMCs were isolated using Ficoll-Histopaque density gradient centrifugation and then cryopreserved in the vapor phase of liquid nitrogen. Analytical flow cytometry was used to check the purity and quantity of each magnetically sorted T cell population. Genomic DNA was isolated from every sorted fraction and measured by UV absorbance on a Nanodrop 2000c.

The V gene is TRBV5-1 and the J gene is TRBJ2-5; 7 central bases correspond to TRBD1. The sequence was collected from a man younger than 35 in good health. Some clones in this sample may be carry-over from other donors' samples. Sequencing was carried out using naive CD8+ T cells from PBMCs. The cell subset or site label, as the study defines it: CD45RA+CCR7+. The CDR3 reads CASSWAGGKETQYF. Read as DNA, the sequence is TGCGCCAGCAGCTGGGCAGGGGGTAAAGAGACCCAGTACTTC.